One and the same sample provided the 28 T cell receptor beta chains below, sequenced in a study of early T cells in non-severe SARS-CoV-2 infection. TCRdb reanalysed the 5' RACE reads using MiXCR and keeps one entry per CDR3 protein. The sample yields tens of thousands of distinct CDR3 sequences, roughly 15% seen once. The material was whole blood, obtained at baseline. The receptors here all came from an adult who was a healthcare worker with PCR-confirmed SARS-CoV-2 infection or an uninfected control (not recorded which).

This clonotype was recorded at least ten times. The chain is built from TRBV19 and TRBJ2-7; weak D call: TRBD2 (6 bases). Trimming removed 10 bases from V and 3 bases from J, with 19 bases in between. The germline V gene has CDR1 LNHDA and CDR2 SQIVND (reference sequence). This CDR3 spans 14 amino acids. Here the CDR3 DNA reads TGTGCCACCGAAGACCCTGGGAGGAACTACGAGCAGTACTTC. Amino acid sequence: CATEDPGRNYEQYF.

This chain links TRBV7-6 with TRBJ2-5, with 11 bases aligning to TRBD2. Germline loops: CDR1 SGHVS, CDR2 FNYEAQ. Losses at the gene ends were 3 bases for V and 1 base for J; bases not matched to a gene: 7. The CDR3 extends over 17 amino acids. The CDR3 region is CASSLAGTSGGQETQYF. The CDR3 coding sequence is TGTGCCAGCAGCTTGGCGGGGACTAGCGGCGGCCAAGAGACCCAGTACTTC.

This clonotype was seen a few times. The chain combines TRBV18 with TRBJ2-7; 8 bases align to TRBD2. CDR1 is KGHSH and CDR2 is LQKENI in the germline V gene. Trimming cost V 5 bases and J 3 bases; bases outside gene matches: 3. The length of the CDR3 is 13 residues. CDR3 bases: TGTGCCAGCTCAGTCGGGAGGGACTACGAGCAGTACTTC. It encodes CASSVGRDYEQYF.

This clonotype has more than one count but fewer than ten. V gene TRBV20-1 combines with J gene TRBJ2-1; 13 bases line up with TRBD2. Germline V gives CDR1 DFQATT, CDR2 SNEGSKA (reference sequence). With V trimmed by 6 bases and J by 7 bases, 9 bases remained unmatched. This CDR3 is 15 amino acids long. CDR3 DNA sequence: TGCAGTGCACTCCGACTAGCGGGAGGAAGGAATGAGCAGTTCTTC. It codes for CSALRLAGGRNEQFF.

This chain connects TRBV7-9 to TRBJ2-7; 10 bases line up with TRBD1. Germline loops: CDR1 SEHNR, CDR2 FQNEAQ (reference sequence). The CDR3 sequence is 16 residues long. The V gene end was trimmed by 5 bases and the J gene end by 7 bases; junction bases not matched to a gene: 14. The CDR3, as DNA: TGTGCCAGCAGCGTAAACCCGGGACAGGGGTTGGAGGAGCAGTACTTC. Its protein product is CASSVNPGQGLEEQYF.

This sequence joins TRBV11-1 and TRBJ1-1; D is unresolved. CDR3 length: 13 residues. Trimming left V 1 base short and J 1 base short, with 4 bases between. CDR1 is SGHAT and CDR2 is FQDESV in the germline V gene (reference sequence). CDR3 in DNA: TGTGCCAGCAGCTTAGTAGAGAACACTGAAGCTTTCTTT. Translation: CASSLVENTEAFF.

The chain couples TRBV7-3 to TRBJ2-3, with D tentatively TRBD2 (5 bases). Trimming cost V 2 bases and J 5 bases, with 8 bases left between them. CDR1 and CDR2 (germline): SGHTA, FQGTGA. The CDR3 is made up of 13 amino acids. In DNA, the CDR3 is TGTGCCAGCAGCTTACCGGGGTTAGATACGCAGTATTTT. Translating gives CASSLPGLDTQYF.

This clonotype was observed at least ten times. The chain joins TRBV7-3 to TRBJ1-1; 7 bases match TRBD1. The CDR3 spans 14 residues. The V segment lost 5 bases and the J segment 1 base; nucleotides outside the gene matches: 4. The V gene's germline CDR1 is SGHTA and CDR2 FQGTGA. CDR3 coding DNA: TGTGCCAGCAGCCCACAGGGGACGAACACTGAAGCTTTCTTT. This codes for CASSPQGTNTEAFF.

There are a few counts of this clonotype. The chain links TRBV20-1 to TRBJ2-3, with D tentatively TRBD1 (5 bases). The CDR3 extends over 15 amino acids. V was trimmed by 0 bases and J by 8 bases, leaving 18 bases between them. Germline CDR1 and CDR2: DFQATT and SNEGSKA (reference sequence). CDR3 residues: CSARDLGRVHGTQYF. The CDR3 DNA reads TGCAGTGCTAGAGATCTCGGCAGGGTGCATGGTACGCAGTATTTT.

This clonotype was detected ten times or more. The CDR3 spells CASSPGAATNEKLFF. As DNA, the CDR3 is TGTGCCAGCTCACCGGGAGCCGCAACTAATGAAAAACTGTTTTTT. The rearrangement joins TRBV18 to TRBJ1-4; D not certain. The germline V and J ends were trimmed by 3 bases and 0 bases, with 8 bases remaining between them. Germline values: CDR1 KGHSH, CDR2 LQKENI. The CDR3 is 15 amino acids.

This chain joins TRBV9 and TRBJ2-1, with 8 bases fitting TRBD1. This CDR3 has 15 amino acids. The J segment lost 3 bases and the V segment lost 6 bases, leaving 8 bases of the junction unmatched. Germline values: CDR1 SGDLS, CDR2 YYNGEE. As DNA, the CDR3 is TGTGCCAGCACCCCCGGACAGGGCGACTACAATGAGCAGTTCTTC. This sequence encodes CASTPGQGDYNEQFF.

V and J are TRBV5-1 and TRBJ2-3; a weak D match, TRBD1 (5 bases). CDR3 length equals 13 residues. The germline V and J ends were trimmed by 10 bases and 0 bases, with 12 bases remaining between them. Germline V CDR1 and CDR2: SGHRS, YFSETQ. CDR3 bases: TGCGCCGGGGCTTTAGAGAGCACAGATACGCAGTATTTT. Its translation: CAGALESTDTQYF.

Comments on this clonotype: The junction and the germline gene differ at one end; a read error may be behind it. The chain is built from TRBV24-1 and TRBJ2-4; D remains unclear. Germline values: CDR1 KGHDR, CDR2 SFDVKD. The CDR3 has 13 residues. CDR3 region: CATSEKARNIQYF. The CDR3 DNA is TGTGCCACCAGTGAGAAGGCCAGAAACATTCAGTACTTC.

This clonotype was seen only a few times. The chain uses TRBV5-4 and TRBJ2-3; TRBD2 matches at 10 bases. Losses at the gene ends were 5 bases for V and 1 base for J; bases not matched to a gene: 4. Per germline, CDR1 SGHNT and CDR2 YYREEE (reference sequence). The CDR3 extends over 15 amino acids. CDR3 loop: CASRGGTSGTDTQYF. CDR3 DNA: TGTGCCAGCAGGGGGGGGACTAGCGGCACAGATACGCAGTATTTT. The variable domain in full, completed from reference TRBV5-4 and TRBJ2-3, reads ETGVTQSPTHLIKTRGQQVTLRCSSQSGHNTVSWYQQALGQGPQFIFQYYREEENGRGNFPPRFSGLQFPNYSSELNVNALELDDSALYLCASRGGTSGTDTQYFGPGTRLTVL.

This clonotype was observed at least ten times. The CDR3 loop reads CASSYTGNTQYF. In DNA form, the CDR3 reads TGTGCCAGCAGTTACACCGGGAATACGCAGTATTTT. The chain couples TRBV6-2 or TRBV6-3 to TRBJ2-3; possible D gene TRBD2, 5 bases. The CDR3 is made up of 12 amino acids. V was shortened by 2 bases and J by 7 bases, with 7 bases between the two germline ends. CDR1 is MNHEY and CDR2 is SVGEGT in the germline V gene.

The sample holds many counts of this clonotype. The chain combines TRBV29-1 with TRBJ1-1; D gene ambiguous. Trimming left V 5 bases short and J 2 bases short, with 6 bases between. The CDR3 loop spans 11 amino acids. CDR1 SQVTM and CDR2 ANQGSEA come from the germline V gene. CDR3 DNA sequence: TGCAGCGTTCCTAGTAACACTGAAGCTTTCTTT. Translation: CSVPSNTEAFF. The full variable domain, with the rest looked up from reference TRBV29-1 and TRBJ1-1, is SAVISQKPSRDICQRGTSLTIQCQVDSQVTMMFWYRQQPGQSLTLIATANQGSEATYESGFVIDKFPISRPNLTFSTLTVSNMSPEDSSIYLCSVPSNTEAFFGQGTRLTVV.

The gene calls are TRBV28 and TRBJ1-2; 8 bases map to TRBD1. Germline V gene sequence: CDR1 MDHEN, CDR2 SYDVKM. V shed 5 bases and J 4 bases; nucleotides not matched to a gene: 9. This CDR3 is built from 15 residues. CDR3 in amino acids: CASSGVDREAYGYTF. The CDR3 coding sequence is TGTGCCAGCAGTGGGGTGGACAGGGAGGCCTATGGCTACACCTTC.

In this sample, this clonotype turned up once. The chain combines TRBV10-3 with TRBJ1-1; unclear D gene. This CDR3 comprises 13 residues. CDR1 and CDR2 (germline): ENHRY, SYGVKD. Trimming shortened V by 7 bases and J by 4 bases, and 13 bases separated the two germline ends. The CDR3 here is CAINQNSGTEAFF. The CDR3 coding sequence is TGTGCCATCAATCAGAACTCGGGCACTGAAGCTTTCTTT.

This clonotype showed up many times. V and J are TRBV3-1 and TRBJ1-5; D might be TRBD1 (5 bases). The germline V gene has CDR1 LGHDT and CDR2 YNNKEL (reference sequence). V lost 1 base and J lost 6, with 10 bases in between. The CDR3 contains 14 residues. CDR3 sequence: CASSQVRGTQPQHF. In DNA form, the CDR3 reads TGTGCCAGCAGCCAAGTAAGGGGTACTCAGCCCCAGCATTTT.

This rearrangement joins TRBV5-1 to TRBJ2-1; D is possibly TRBD2 (5 bases). V lost 4 bases and J lost 5, with 13 bases in between. The CDR3 runs to 14 residues. CDR1 SGHRS and CDR2 YFSETQ come from the germline V gene. Here the CDR3 reads CASSPSTINNEQFF. Written as DNA, the CDR3 is TGCGCCAGCAGCCCCTCGACTATTAACAATGAGCAGTTCTTC.

This clonotype turned up a few times. This sequence joins TRBV20-1 and TRBJ1-2; D gene ambiguous. V gave up 5 bases and J gave up 0 bases, with 7 bases separating them. Germline V CDR1 and CDR2: DFQATT, SNEGSKA (reference sequence). The CDR3 is made up of 12 amino acids. CDR3 in amino acids: CSAGGANYGYTF. CDR3 nucleotide sequence: TGCAGTGCTGGAGGAGCTAACTATGGCTACACCTTC.

The V gene is TRBV5-4, the J gene TRBJ2-3, with 7 bases aligning to TRBD2. V gave up 0 bases and J gave up 5 bases; unmatched junction bases: 9. The CDR3 has 16 amino acids. Germline V gene lookup returns CDR1 SGHNT and CDR2 YYREEE (reference sequence). The CDR3 here is CASSLAGAGERDTQYF. The CDR3 region has the DNA TGTGCCAGCAGCTTGGCCGGTGCGGGAGAGAGAGATACGCAGTATTTT.

This rearrangement joins TRBV27 to TRBJ2-7, with D unresolved. Germline CDR1 is MNHEY and CDR2 is SMNVEV (reference sequence). The CDR3 extends over 15 amino acids. V was clipped by 1 base and J by 2 bases, with 12 bases between them. The chain's CDR3 is CASSLFRQAPYEQYF. CDR3 bases: TGTGCCAGCAGTTTATTTCGGCAGGCCCCCTACGAGCAGTACTTC.

This clonotype was counted a few times. The chain uses TRBV9 and TRBJ2-7; 12 bases align to TRBD2. This CDR3 comprises 14 residues. Germline V gene sequence: CDR1 SGDLS, CDR2 YYNGEE. Trimming removed 4 bases from V and 4 bases from J; junction bases left unmatched: 3. The CDR3, as DNA: TGTGCCAGCAGCTCAGGACTAGCGGGATACGAGCAGTACTTC. Protein: CASSSGLAGYEQYF.

In this sample, this clonotype turned up a few times. The chain uses TRBV11-2 and TRBJ2-1; D gene ambiguous. Between the trimmed V and J ends, which lost 5 bases and 2 bases, there was a span of 19 bases. Germline CDR1 SGHAT, CDR2 FQNNGV. The CDR3 runs 17 residues. This chain's CDR3 is CASSLSRSIGPYNEQFF. In nucleotides, the CDR3 is TGTGCCAGCAGCCTATCGCGCTCCATCGGACCCTACAATGAGCAGTTCTTC.

The table lists this clonotype with a few counts. The chain has TRBV2 and TRBJ2-2; D call uncertain. Trimming took off 6 bases at V and 0 bases at J, with 11 bases between the two ends. The CDR3 covers 15 residues. Germline V gene lookup returns CDR1 SNHLY and CDR2 FYNNEI. The CDR3 region has the DNA TGTGCCAGCAGGGCGAGCACTCCGAACACCGGGGAGCTGTTTTTT. Amino acids: CASRASTPNTGELFF.

There are many counts of this clonotype. The rearrangement uses TRBV28 and TRBJ1-2, with TRBD1 as a possible D gene (6 bases). The CDR3 is 18 amino acids. Trimming stripped 4 bases from V and 2 bases from J, with 23 bases between. Looked up from germline, CDR1 is MDHEN and CDR2 is SYDVKM. The CDR3 is CASSSYKGSGVENYGYTF. The DNA for the CDR3 is TGTGCCAGCAGTTCCTATAAAGGCTCAGGGGTCGAAAACTATGGCTACACCTTC.

This clonotype occurred a few times. The V and J genes are TRBV6-6 and TRBJ2-5; TRBD1 aligns across 9 bases. Germline-derived CDR1 and CDR2 are MNHNY and SVGAGI (reference sequence). The length of the CDR3 is 15 residues. V lost 2 bases, J lost 5 bases, and 6 bases stayed unmatched. CDR3 amino acids: CASSYQQGAGETQYF. For the CDR3, the DNA is TGTGCCAGCAGTTACCAACAGGGGGCTGGGGAGACCCAGTACTTC.